The 8 T cell receptor beta chains below come from one sample, sequenced in a study of cytotoxic CD8 clonotypes in ibrutinib-treated CLL. Data came from immunoSEQ multiplex PCR; TCRdb stores just in-frame clones and leaves some out. Here the sample spans fewer than 100,000 clones, about 86% being singletons. Material: PBMCs, obtained before ibrutinib treatment. The receptor set was obtained from a human donor with chronic lymphocytic leukemia.

The chain carries TRBV9 and TRBJ1-2, with D unresolved. There are 14 residues in the CDR3. With 4 bases removed from V and 1 base from J, the gap between germline ends came to 11 bases. Germline CDR1 and CDR2: SGDLS and YYNGEE. CDR3: CASSSTTLNYGYTF. In nucleotides, the CDR3 is TGTGCCAGCAGCTCAACCACACTTAACTATGGCTACACCTTC.

This clone was seen only once. The chain uses TRBV27 and TRBJ1-1, with D maybe TRBD1 (6 bases). The CDR3 is 14 amino acids. Germline V gives CDR1 MNHEY, CDR2 SMNVEV (reference sequence). The V gene lost 4 bases and the J gene lost 1 base, with 10 bases spanning the gap. CDR3 DNA: TGTGCCAGCAGTTCAACCAGGGGGAACACTGAAGCTTTCTTT. It specifies CASSSTRGNTEAFF.

The rearrangement joins TRBV6-1 to TRBJ2-5; D gene unclear. Between the trimmed V and J ends, which lost 8 bases and 0 bases, there was a span of 10 bases. Germline CDR1 MNHNS, CDR2 SASEGT. This CDR3 spans 13 amino acids. CDR3 coding DNA: TGTGCCAGCGGATTAACGTACCAAGAGACCCAGTACTTC. It translates to CASGLTYQETQYF.

This chain uses TRBV5-4 with TRBJ2-1; 7 positions match TRBD2. The germline CDR1 and CDR2 sequences are SGHNT and YYREEE (reference sequence). Trimming removed 2 bases from V and 4 bases from J; junction bases left unmatched: 6. This CDR3 is built from 15 residues. CDR3 in amino acids: CASSLEGLSYNEQFF. CDR3 DNA: TGTGCCAGCAGCTTAGAGGGACTATCGTACAATGAGCAGTTCTTC.

The V and J genes are TRBV19 and TRBJ2-1; tentative D call: TRBD1 (7 bases). The CDR3 extends over 12 amino acids. Trimming took off 4 bases at V and 14 bases at J, with 15 bases between the two ends. The V gene's germline CDR1 is LNHDA and CDR2 SQIVND (reference sequence). CDR3 in DNA: TGTGCCAGTAGTACAGGGGGGAGAGCGGAGTTCTTC. As protein: CASSTGGRAEFF.

This chain links TRBV10-3 with TRBJ1-2; D is perhaps TRBD1 (5 bases). The length of the CDR3 is 15 residues. V lost 10 bases, J lost 2 bases, and 20 bases lay in between. Germline V gene lookup returns CDR1 ENHRY and CDR2 SYGVKD. CDR3 in amino acids: CATGTLGKGNYGYTF. CDR3 DNA: TGTGCCACCGGGACCCTCGGGAAGGGGAACTATGGCTACACCTTC.

This clone is a singleton in its sample. This sequence joins TRBV5-6 and TRBJ1-5, with TRBD1 identical over 9 bases. This CDR3 is 16 amino acids long. Germline CDR1 SGHDT, CDR2 YYEEEE. V lost 2 bases, J lost 2 bases, and 5 bases stayed unmatched. The CDR3 sequence is CASSFRTGDRNQPQHF. In DNA form, the CDR3 reads TGTGCCAGCAGCTTTAGGACAGGGGATCGCAATCAGCCCCAGCATTTT.

The V call is TRBV15, the J call TRBJ1-1; D is uncertain. Germline CDR1 is LNHNV and CDR2 is YYDKDF (reference sequence). There are 14 residues in the CDR3. V lost 0 bases and J lost 1, with 6 bases in between. The CDR3 reads CATSRDLGNTEAFF. Written as DNA, the CDR3 is TGTGCCACCAGCAGAGATCTGGGGAACACTGAAGCTTTCTTT.